The 14 T cell receptor beta chains below were found in one sample sequenced in a study of PD-L1 blockade in urothelial cancer. Stated time point: peripheral blood 6 weeks after treatment start. Using immunoSEQ multiplex PCR, the repertoire was profiled, and TCRdb retains in-frame clones only, with some absent. The sample has roughly 24,000 clones; around nine tenths are singletons. Sequenced here: PBMCs, sampled around atezolizumab (anti-PD-L1) treatment. The source of these receptors is a woman in her sixties with urothelial cancer.

The chain recombines TRBV5-1 with TRBJ1-4; D is unclear. CDR1 and CDR2 (germline): SGHRS, YFSETQ. V was trimmed by 2 bases and J by 8 bases, leaving 13 bases between them. CDR3 size: 14 residues. CDR3: CASSLAGLGEKLFF. The CDR3 coding sequence is TGCGCCAGCAGCTTAGCAGGACTAGGGGAAAAACTGTTTTTT.

The rearrangement joins TRBV4-1 to TRBJ2-3; tentatively, D is TRBD1 (6 bases). The V end lost 4 bases, the J end lost 0 bases, and 23 bases lay between the germline ends. The CDR3 contains 19 residues. Germline V gives CDR1 MGHRA, CDR2 YSYEKL. DNA of the CDR3: TGCGCCAGCAGCCGATGGATTCCAACGGGACACACTAGCACAGATACGCAGTATTTT. It codes for CASSRWIPTGHTSTDTQYF.

This CDR3 reads CASSLAPVGELFF. As DNA, the CDR3 is TGCGCCAGCAGCTTGGCCCCCGTCGGGGAGCTGTTTTTT. The chain has TRBV5-1 and TRBJ2-2, with D unresolved. The V end was cut by 0 bases, the J end by 7 bases, with 7 bases between. Germline V gene sequence: CDR1 SGHRS, CDR2 YFSETQ. The length of the CDR3 is 13 residues.

The V gene is TRBV19, the J gene TRBJ2-5, with D possibly matching TRBD2 (5 bases). V was pared by 3 bases and J by 5 bases, with 19 bases between. The CDR3 has 16 residues. Germline V gene sequence: CDR1 LNHDA, CDR2 SQIVND (reference sequence). The CDR3 coding sequence is TGTGCCAGTAGTATTCGGTCCACGGGGTTAAGGGAGACCCAGTACTTC. Translation: CASSIRSTGLRETQYF.

This chain links TRBV19 with TRBJ2-3; TRBD2 agrees at 8 bases. The CDR3 totals 18 residues. V trimming: 4 bases; J trimming: 4 bases; junction bases outside the gene matches: 16. Per the germline V gene, CDR1 is LNHDA and CDR2 is SQIVND (reference sequence). The CDR3 DNA is TGTGCCAGTAGTACGCCGGGACTAGGCACCTTGTGGGCAGATACGCAGTATTTT. Its protein product is CASSTPGLGTLWADTQYF.

This chain joins TRBV5-4 and TRBJ2-1, with 10 bases aligning to TRBD1. The CDR3 loop spans 17 amino acids. V trimming: 0 bases; J trimming: 7 bases; junction bases outside the gene matches: 10. CDR1 SGHNT and CDR2 YYREEE come from the germline V gene (reference sequence). CDR3 coding DNA: TGTGCCAGCAGCTTGGGTGGGTCGGGACAGGGGCGTAATGAGCAGTTCTTC. Translating it yields CASSLGGSGQGRNEQFF.

CDR3 loop: CASSESGDTDTQYF. The CDR3 DNA is TGTGCCAGCAGTGAATCCGGGGACACAGATACGCAGTATTTT. The chain combines TRBV2 with TRBJ2-3; possible D gene TRBD2, 5 bases. This CDR3 region has 14 residues. The germline V and J ends were trimmed by 2 bases and 2 bases, with 8 bases remaining between them. Germline CDR1 reads SNHLY; CDR2 reads FYNNEI.

J is TRBJ2-1 and V is TRBV11-2, with 7 bases lining up with TRBD2. The germline V gene has CDR1 SGHAT and CDR2 FQNNGV. Unmatched junction bases numbered 5, after V lost 2 bases and J lost 1 base. This CDR3 spans 16 amino acids. The CDR3 sequence: CASSLRLADSYNEQFF. The CDR3 DNA sequence: TGTGCCAGCAGCTTAAGACTAGCCGATTCCTACAATGAGCAGTTCTTC.

By share of the sample, this clone is medium-sized. The V gene is TRBV18, the J gene TRBJ1-5; D is undetermined. The CDR3 covers 13 residues. Trimming shortened V by 3 bases and J by 4 bases, and 7 bases separated the two germline ends. Per the germline V gene, CDR1 is KGHSH and CDR2 is LQKENI. This chain's CDR3 is CASSPIDNQPQHF. CDR3 DNA: TGTGCCAGCTCACCCATAGATAATCAGCCCCAGCATTTT.

The chain is built from TRBV5-1 and TRBJ1-3; D may be TRBD1 (5 bases). The CDR3 is 14 residues long. The germline V gene has CDR1 SGHRS and CDR2 YFSETQ. Deletions cut 4 bases from V and 0 bases from J, with 8 bases between. The CDR3 sequence: CASSNQGSGNTIYF. CDR3 coding DNA: TGCGCCAGCAGCAACCAGGGCTCTGGAAACACCATATATTTT.

The V and J genes are TRBV9 and TRBJ2-1; a possible D gene is TRBD2 (6 bases). Germline V gene sequence: CDR1 SGDLS, CDR2 YYNGEE. The CDR3 consists of 17 residues. V lost 4 bases to trimming and J lost 5 bases, with 22 bases between them. CDR3 coding DNA: TGTGCCAGCAGCCCCTCCTGGGGAGGTTCTACCAACAATGAGCAGTTCTTC. Amino acid sequence: CASSPSWGGSTNNEQFF.

The genes are TRBV12-5 and TRBJ2-2; D is perhaps TRBD2 (5 bases). The CDR3 contains 13 residues. The ends were cut back, 8 bases at V and 0 bases at J, with 7 bases in the middle. Germline CDR1 and CDR2: LGHNT and FRNRAP. The CDR3 DNA follows: TGTGCTAGTCAGGACTCGAACACCGGGGAGCTGTTTTTT. The encoded protein is CASQDSNTGELFF.

This clone was seen a few times. The rearrangement joins TRBV5-4 to TRBJ2-7; TRBD2 might be the D (5 bases). This CDR3 region has 13 residues. The germline gives CDR1 SGHNT, CDR2 YYREEE (reference sequence). Trimming stripped 5 bases from V and 4 bases from J, with 13 bases between. CDR3 region: CASSKRGLYEQYF. The CDR3 coding sequence is TGTGCCAGCAGTAAACGCGGGTTATACGAGCAGTACTTC.

V gene TRBV11-2 combines with J gene TRBJ2-7, with D possibly being TRBD1 (6 bases). Germline V gene sequence: CDR1 SGHAT, CDR2 FQNNGV. This CDR3 has 13 residues. V was clipped by 5 bases and J by 2 bases, with 10 bases between them. The CDR3 coding sequence is TGTGCCAGCAGCCGGGACACAACCTACGAGCAGTACTTC. This gives the protein CASSRDTTYEQYF.